This TCR beta chain stems from a study of T cell repertoires in cytomegalovirus infection. Study summary: Both a matching HLA type and CMV infection were indicated by public TCR beta signatures.

Each CDR3 protein gets one entry after TCRdb re-called the reads with MiXCR. The table has 350,000 to 400,000 distinct CDR3 sequences, 34% seen once. Study results and caveats: Clonotype analysis showed dominance of the ex vivo response by HLA-C-restricted CMV-specific TCR beta clonotypes. People with CMV and the relevant HLA were identified by cumulative public TCR beta family frequency.

The V end was cut by 5 bases, the J end by 6 bases, with 17 bases between. Germline V gene lookup returns CDR1 SGHTA and CDR2 FQGNSA. The CDR3 has 15 amino acids. This clonotype was seen more than once but under ten times. The target antigen is unknown. The input for sequencing was cultured PBMCs, taken from culture after CMV antigen stimulation. This chain joins TRBV7-2 and TRBJ1-5; tentative D call: TRBD1 (5 bases). The clonotype was recovered from a human donor in good health (CMV status not recorded). Some clones in this sample may be carry-over from other donors' samples. DNA for the CDR3: TGTGCCAGCAGCCCCGCCCGGGACCAGGGTCAGCCCCAGCATTTT. This encodes CASSPARDQGQPQHF.